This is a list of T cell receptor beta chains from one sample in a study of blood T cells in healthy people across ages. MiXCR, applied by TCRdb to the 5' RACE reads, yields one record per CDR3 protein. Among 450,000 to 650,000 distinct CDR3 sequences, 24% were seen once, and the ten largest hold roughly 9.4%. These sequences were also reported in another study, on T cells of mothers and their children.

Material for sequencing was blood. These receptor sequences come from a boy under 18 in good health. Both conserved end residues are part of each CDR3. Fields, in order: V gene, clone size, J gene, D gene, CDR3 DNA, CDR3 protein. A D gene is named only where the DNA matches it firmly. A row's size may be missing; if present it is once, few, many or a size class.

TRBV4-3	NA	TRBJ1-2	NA	TGCGCCAGCAGCCATATCCCTACAGGGCTCGATGGCTACACCTTC	CASSHIPTGLDGYTF
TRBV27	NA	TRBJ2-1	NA	TGTGCCAGCAGTTTATTTGCACCTATATACAATGAGCAGTTCTTC	CASSLFAPIYNEQFF
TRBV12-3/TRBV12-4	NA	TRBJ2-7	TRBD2	TGTGCCAGCACTCAGGGACTAGGTGTTCCCGAGCAGTACTTC	CASTQGLGVPEQYF
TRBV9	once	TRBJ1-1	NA	TGTGCCAGCAGCGTAGCCTTGGAGGACACTGAAGCTTTCTTT	CASSVALEDTEAFF
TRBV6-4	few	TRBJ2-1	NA	TGTGCCAGCAGTGACCGGGGTGGGGGCGATGAGCAGTTCTTC	CASSDRGGGDEQFF
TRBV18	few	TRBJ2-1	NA	TGTGCCAGCTCACGGCAAGACTACAATGAGCAGTTCTTC	CASSRQDYNEQFF
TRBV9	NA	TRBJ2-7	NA	TGTGCCAGCAGCGTAGCTAGGGACGGGATCTACGAGCAGTACTTC	CASSVARDGIYEQYF
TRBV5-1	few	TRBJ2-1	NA	TGCGCCAGCAGCTTGGCGGTCCTAGTCGAGTCGGTGGATGAGCAGTTCTTC	CASSLAVLVESVDEQFF
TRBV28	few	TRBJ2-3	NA	TGTGCCAGCAGTTACCACCCCCTCGCGGAGAGCACAGATACGCAGTATTTT	CASSYHPLAESTDTQYF
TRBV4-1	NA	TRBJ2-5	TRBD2	TGCGCCAGCAGCGTCACTAGCGGGAGCCAAGAGACCCAGTACTTC	CASSVTSGSQETQYF
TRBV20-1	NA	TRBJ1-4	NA	TGCAGTGCGGGTGCAACTAATGAAAAACTGTTTTTT	CSAGATNEKLFF
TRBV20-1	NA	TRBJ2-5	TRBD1	TGCAGTGCTGGACAGGGGGCGGGAGAGCAGTACTTC	CSAGQGAGEQYF
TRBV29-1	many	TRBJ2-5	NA	TGCAGCGTTGAAGTTCAACCGGGACCACAAGGCTTC	CSVEVQPGPQGF
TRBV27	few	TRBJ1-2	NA	TGTGCCAGCAGCCCACTGGAACAGGCCTATGGCTACACCTTC	CASSPLEQAYGYTF
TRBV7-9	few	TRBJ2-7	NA	TGTGCCAGCAGCTCTACCCGGGGGGCCATCTACGAGCAGTACTTC	CASSSTRGAIYEQYF
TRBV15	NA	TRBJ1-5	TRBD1	TGTGCCACCAGCAGAACAGGGGGAGATCGTCAGCCCCAGCATTTT	CATSRTGGDRQPQHF
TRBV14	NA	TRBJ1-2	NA	TGTGCCAGCAGCCCCTTATCAGGGGAAGGCTACACCTTC	CASSPLSGEGYTF
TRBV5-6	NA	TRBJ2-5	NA	TGTGCCAGCAGCTTGAGGAGTGGGGTGGAAGAGACCCAGTACTTC	CASSLRSGVEETQYF
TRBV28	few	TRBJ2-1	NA	TGTGCCAGCAGTCGGGACGGCAGGGAGTATGATGAGCAGTTCTTC	CASSRDGREYDEQFF
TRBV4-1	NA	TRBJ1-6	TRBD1	TGCGCCAGCAGCCAAGGAGGACAGGTTTATTCACCCCTCCACTTT	CASSQGGQVYSPLHF
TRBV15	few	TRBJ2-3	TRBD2	TGTGCCACCAGCAGGGAGTTGGGGGGGGGAGATACGCAGTATTTT	CATSRELGGGDTQYF
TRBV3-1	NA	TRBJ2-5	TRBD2	TGTGCCAGCAGCCAAGATGCGCGGGAGTGGGAGACCCAGTACTTC	CASSQDAREWETQYF